This T cell receptor beta chain was captured by sequencing in a study of blood T cell repertoires in COVID-19. Overall study: Sites in the United States, Italy and Spain provided acute and convalescent COVID-19 samples. From T cells, B-cell-depleted T cells, or PBMCs came the material, which was cDNA or gDNA.

Authors' processing steps: Amplification from reference gene primers served as the basis for estimated nucleated cell counts. Some clones are missing from TCRdb's copy, which holds only in-frame ones; the method was immunoSEQ multiplex PCR. From that table come the V and J calls and clone size; the DNA was used to work out D and trimming. Of some 380,000 clones listed, 90% were seen once; the top ten hold around 6.3%. The TCR was taken from a man aged 18 to 30 with active or convalescent COVID-19. Specimen: peripheral blood.

CDR3 sequence (DNA): TGCAGCGTTTGGGGACAGGGACTCTACGAGCAGTACTTC. It yields the protein CSVWGQGLYEQYF. The chain has TRBV29-1 and TRBJ2-7; TRBD1 matches at 9 bases. CDR1 and CDR2 from the germline V gene are SQVTM and ANQGSEA. The CDR3 runs to 13 residues. The V and J ends lost 5 bases and 3 bases, in that order; junction bases with no gene match: 5.